This entry concerns a single T cell receptor beta chain. Here immunoSEQ multiplex PCR was the method, and the copy in TCRdb shows in-frame clones only, minus some. The sample contains just over 200,000 clones, 85% to 90% of which appear only once. The data were taken from a study of blood T cell repertoires in COVID-19. Germline V gene data show CDR1 as KGHSH and CDR2 as LQKENI. V was clipped by 5 bases and J by 3 bases, with 16 bases between them. The CDR3 covers 15 residues. This sequence was found in a man aged 80 or over with acute or convalescent COVID-19. J is TRBJ1-1 and V is TRBV18; possibly TRBD1 for D (6 bases). The material sequenced was peripheral blood. The CDR3 nucleotides read TGTGCCAGCTCAAAACACAGGGAGAGGTACACTGAAGCTTTCTTT. It yields the protein CASSKHRERYTEAFF.